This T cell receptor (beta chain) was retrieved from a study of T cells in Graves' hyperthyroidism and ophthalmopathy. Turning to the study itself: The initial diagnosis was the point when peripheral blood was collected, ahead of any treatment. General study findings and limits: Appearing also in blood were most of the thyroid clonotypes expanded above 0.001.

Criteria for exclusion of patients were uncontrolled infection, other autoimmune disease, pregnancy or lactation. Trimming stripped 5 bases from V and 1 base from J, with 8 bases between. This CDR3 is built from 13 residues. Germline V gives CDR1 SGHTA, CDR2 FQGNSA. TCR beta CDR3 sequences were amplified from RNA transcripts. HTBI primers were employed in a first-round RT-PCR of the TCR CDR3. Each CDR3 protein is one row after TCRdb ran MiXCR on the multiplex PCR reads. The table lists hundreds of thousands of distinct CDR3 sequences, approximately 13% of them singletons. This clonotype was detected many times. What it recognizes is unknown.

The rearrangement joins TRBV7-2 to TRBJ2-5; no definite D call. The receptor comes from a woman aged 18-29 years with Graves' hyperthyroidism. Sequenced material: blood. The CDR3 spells CASSPKPQETQYF. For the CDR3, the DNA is TGTGCCAGCAGCCCCAAGCCCCAAGAGACCCAGTACTTC. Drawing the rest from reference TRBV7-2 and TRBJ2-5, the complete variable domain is GAGVSQSPSNKVTEKGKDVELRCDPISGHTALYWYRQSLGQGLEFLIYFQGNSAPDKSGLPSDRFSAERTGGSVSTLTIQRTQQEDSAVYLCASSPKPQETQYFGPGTRLLVL.